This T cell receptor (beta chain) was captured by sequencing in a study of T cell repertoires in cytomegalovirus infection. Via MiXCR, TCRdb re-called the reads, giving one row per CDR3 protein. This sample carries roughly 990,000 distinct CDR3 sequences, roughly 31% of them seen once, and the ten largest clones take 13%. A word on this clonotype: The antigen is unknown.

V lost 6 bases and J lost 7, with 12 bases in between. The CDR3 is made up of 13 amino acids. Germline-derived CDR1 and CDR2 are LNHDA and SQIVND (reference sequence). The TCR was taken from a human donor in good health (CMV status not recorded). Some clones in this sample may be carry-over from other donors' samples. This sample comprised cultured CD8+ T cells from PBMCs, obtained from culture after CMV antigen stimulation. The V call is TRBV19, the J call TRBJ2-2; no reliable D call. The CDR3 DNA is TGTGCCAGTAGCCCCTCTACGGGCGGGGAGCTGTTTTTT. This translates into CASSPSTGGELFF.